This T cell receptor beta chain was sequenced in a study of cytomegalovirus exposure and HLA in healthy donors. Study background: Earlier sequencing of around 190 million T cells yielded roughly 120 million unique TCR beta sequences. Study-wide results and caveats: Researchers left out some V segments, among them TRBV6-2 and TRBV6-3, as indistinguishable. The study flagged roughly 160 TCR beta chains as cytomegalovirus-associated.

This PCR relied on a set of 60 Vbeta primers and 13 Jbeta primers. This table comes from immunoSEQ multiplex PCR, and its TCRdb copy is limited to in-frame clones, with some not included. The sample has approximately 120,000 clones, and its top ten clones hold about 2.7%. A remark on this clone: Its antigen is currently unknown.

CDR1 and CDR2 (germline): LNHDA, SQIVND (reference sequence). Trimming removed 4 bases from V and 7 bases from J; junction bases left unmatched: 7. This CDR3 is built from 15 residues. The TCR originated in a man younger than 40 in good health and CMV-seronegative. The sequenced sample was PBMCs. The gene calls are TRBV19 and TRBJ1-5; 10 bases fit TRBD1. The CDR3, as DNA: TGTGCCAGTAGTACCAGGGACAGGGGACGCCAGCCCCAGCATTTT. This translates into CASSTRDRGRQPQHF. Together with reference TRBV19 and TRBJ1-5, the CDR3 gives the full variable domain: DGGITQSPKYLFRKEGQNVTLSCEQNLNHDAMYWYRQDPGQGLRLIYYSQIVNDFQKGDIAEGYSVSREKKESFPLTVTSAQKNPTAFYLCASSTRDRGRQPQHFGDGTRLSIL.